The next 21 T cell receptor beta chains were all read from a single sample in a study of OX40 agonist ivuxolimab in advanced cancers. Here immunoSEQ multiplex PCR was the method, and the copy in TCRdb shows in-frame clones only, minus some. The table shows roughly 58,000 clones, with approximately 86% occurring only once. The starting material was CD4+ or CD8+ T cells sorted from blood, obtained in a trial of the OX40 agonist ivuxolimab. The receptors were sampled from an adult with an advanced solid tumor such as melanoma, head and neck, liver or kidney cancer.

The chain couples TRBV11-3 to TRBJ1-2; 7 bases fit TRBD1. CDR3 length: 14 residues. V dropped 5 bases and J dropped 4; count of bases not matched to a gene: 7. The V gene's germline CDR1 is SGHNT and CDR2 YENEEA. The CDR3 nucleotides are TGTGCCAGCAGCCCCGGGACAGTTTCCTATGGCTACACCTTC. Its protein product is CASSPGTVSYGYTF.

V is TRBV9 and J is TRBJ2-1, with 7 bases matching TRBD2. This CDR3 has 15 amino acids. CDR1 and CDR2 from the germline V gene are SGDLS and YYNGEE. Trimming cost V 0 bases and J 4 bases; bases outside gene matches: 4. CDR3 sequence (DNA): TGTGCCAGCAGCGTAGCTGCGGGGGTTTACAATGAGCAGTTCTTC. Translating gives CASSVAAGVYNEQFF.

J is TRBJ1-1 and V is TRBV25-1; D not certain. The CDR3 length is 8 residues. V shed 10 bases and J shed 7 bases, with 4 bases lying between them. Germline CDR1 MGHDK, CDR2 SYGVNS. The CDR3 sequence: CAKFEAFF. DNA for the CDR3: TGTGCCAAATTTGAAGCTTTCTTT.

This sequence joins TRBV4-3 and TRBJ2-6; D possibly corresponds to TRBD1 (5 bases). The V gene's germline CDR1 is LGHNA and CDR2 YSLEER. Trimming removed 1 base from V and 0 bases from J, with 10 bases in between. There are 17 residues in the CDR3. The CDR3 region is CASSQGLRGSGANVLTF. The DNA of the CDR3 is TGCGCCAGCAGCCAAGGATTAAGGGGCTCTGGGGCCAACGTCCTGACTTTC.

This clone was seen a few times. This sequence joins TRBV6-1 and TRBJ2-2; D remains unclear. The CDR3 contains 13 residues. With 5 bases removed from V and 7 bases from J, the gap between germline ends came to 11 bases. Germline CDR1 reads MNHNS; CDR2 reads SASEGT. CDR3 coding DNA: TGTGCCAGCAGTTATCCCCTGAGCGGGGAGCTGTTTTTT. Its translation: CASSYPLSGELFF.

This chain connects TRBV10-3 to TRBJ2-6, with no clear D. Trimming removed 7 bases from V and 2 bases from J, with 6 bases in between. The CDR3 covers 13 residues. Germline assignment: CDR1 ENHRY and CDR2 SYGVKD. The CDR3 loop reads CAIMGAGANVLTF. The CDR3 DNA reads as TGTGCCATCATGGGTGCTGGGGCCAACGTCCTGACTTTC.

The rearrangement links TRBV4-3 to TRBJ2-7; D unclear. The V and J ends lost 1 base and 0 bases respectively, with 7 bases between them. Per germline, CDR1 LGHNA and CDR2 YSLEER. This CDR3 is 14 amino acids long. The CDR3 reads CASSQGFSSYEQYF. The CDR3 DNA is TGCGCCAGCAGCCAAGGGTTCAGCTCCTACGAGCAGTACTTC.

The rearrangement links TRBV27 to TRBJ1-2; maybe TRBD1 (5 bases). In germline, CDR1 is MNHEY, CDR2 SMNVEV (reference sequence). The CDR3 contains 17 residues. The V end lost 2 bases, the J end lost 4 bases, and 20 bases lay between the germline ends. The CDR3 reads CASSLMGGTLGTYGYTF. DNA for the CDR3: TGTGCCAGCAGTTTAATGGGTGGGACGCTGGGGACCTATGGCTACACCTTC.

V usage is TRBV18 and J usage is TRBJ2-2, with D perhaps matching TRBD2 (5 bases). The length of the CDR3 is 16 residues. Germline V CDR1 and CDR2: KGHSH, LQKENI. V lost 5 bases to trimming and J lost 0 bases, with 13 bases between them. The CDR3 sequence: CASSSSRAANTGELFF. Written as DNA, the CDR3 is TGTGCCAGCTCATCGTCGAGGGCCGCGAACACCGGGGAGCTGTTTTTT.

J is TRBJ2-1 and V is TRBV19; D is unresolved. In germline, CDR1 is LNHDA, CDR2 SQIVND (reference sequence). The CDR3 has 14 residues. Trimming cost V 3 bases and J 8 bases, with 14 bases left between them. In DNA form, the CDR3 reads TGTGCCAGTAGTATCTCGCGCCCAGGCGATGAGCAGTTCTTC. Encoded protein: CASSISRPGDEQFF.

V usage is TRBV2 and J usage is TRBJ1-5; D possibly corresponds to TRBD1 (6 bases). Germline lookup yields CDR1 SNHLY and CDR2 FYNNEI. This CDR3 region has 15 residues. Trimming took off 8 bases at V and 4 bases at J, with 18 bases between the two ends. CDR3 sequence (DNA): TGTGCCAGCTCAGGGACATCCATCTCGAATCAGCCCCAGCATTTT. It translates to CASSGTSISNQPQHF.

The chain has TRBV25-1 and TRBJ2-3; D is perhaps TRBD1 (6 bases). Germline V CDR1 and CDR2: MGHDK, SYGVNS. CDR3 length: 16 amino acids. The germline V and J ends were trimmed by 3 bases and 5 bases, with 18 bases remaining between them. The DNA of the CDR3 is TGTGCCAGCAGTGAGGCCCTCCTTGGGGGCGGAGATACGCAGTATTTT. Translation gives CASSEALLGGGDTQYF.

CDR3: CASGKDRSYGYTF. DNA for the CDR3: TGTGCTAGTGGAAAGGACAGGAGCTATGGCTACACCTTC. The chain links TRBV12-5 to TRBJ1-2; 7 nucleotides align to TRBD1. V lost 6 bases to trimming and J lost 4 bases; unmatched junction nucleotides: 5. CDR3 size: 13 residues. Germline V gives CDR1 LGHNT, CDR2 FRNRAP.

Written as DNA, the CDR3 is TGTGCCAGCAGCTTGAGGCTAGCGAGCCGGTATAGCACAGATACGCAGTATTTT. Translating it yields CASSLRLASRYSTDTQYF. The J gene is TRBJ2-3, the V gene TRBV5-6; D perhaps matches TRBD2 (6 bases). V dropped 1 base and J dropped 0 bases, with 18 bases sitting between them. The CDR3 is 18 amino acids. Germline CDR1 and CDR2: SGHDT and YYEEEE.

V is TRBV29-1 and J is TRBJ2-1; D remains ambiguous. Deletions cut 4 bases from V and 1 base from J, with 8 bases between. Per germline, CDR1 SQVTM and CDR2 ANQGSEA. The CDR3 totals 13 residues. This chain's CDR3 is CSVVLFSYNEQFF. The CDR3 coding sequence is TGCAGCGTTGTGTTGTTTTCCTACAATGAGCAGTTCTTC.

The gene calls are TRBV5-6 and TRBJ1-2; 8 nucleotides line up with TRBD1. CDR3 size: 13 residues. J lost 2 bases, V lost 6 bases, and 3 bases had no gene match. Germline loops: CDR1 SGHDT, CDR2 YYEEEE. DNA of the CDR3: TGTGCCAGCACCAGGACAGGGAACTATGGCTACACCTTC. Translation: CASTRTGNYGYTF.

This clone has just one count. The chain combines TRBV9 with TRBJ2-2; 7 nucleotides align to TRBD1. The length of the CDR3 is 15 residues. The junction had 7 bases not matched to a gene; V was cut back by 3 bases and J by 5 bases. The germline CDR1 and CDR2 sequences are SGDLS and YYNGEE. CDR3 residues: CASSATGVGTGELFF. The DNA for the CDR3 is TGTGCCAGCAGCGCTACAGGGGTTGGAACCGGGGAGCTGTTTTTT.

In this sample, this clone turned up once. The CDR3 DNA reads TGCGCCAGCAGCTCGACATCACAGGGGACAAGGGGCACTGAAGCTTTCTTT. Translation: CASSSTSQGTRGTEAFF. This chain joins TRBV5-1 and TRBJ1-1, with 7 positions matching TRBD1. J gave up 4 bases and V 3 bases, and 15 bases lay outside the gene matches. Germline V gives CDR1 SGHRS, CDR2 YFSETQ. The CDR3 has 17 amino acids.

This clone has a single count. The J gene is TRBJ2-5, the V gene TRBV5-4; the match to TRBD2 covers 13 bases. V lost 2 bases and J lost 1; bases outside the gene matches: 5. CDR1 is SGHNT, CDR2 YYREEE, per germline (reference sequence). The CDR3 totals 17 residues. CDR3: CASSFGLAGDPQETQYF. CDR3 coding DNA: TGTGCCAGCAGCTTTGGACTAGCGGGGGACCCCCAAGAGACCCAGTACTTC.

This clone has only one observation. The chain joins TRBV9 to TRBJ1-2, with 7 bases fitting TRBD1. The CDR3 runs to 15 residues. The germline V gene encodes CDR1 SGDLS and CDR2 YYNGEE. J was trimmed by 4 bases and V by 0 bases; bases with no gene match: 6. CDR3 nucleotide sequence: TGTGCCAGCAGCGTAGGGGGACAGACTTTCTATGGCTACACCTTC. It codes for CASSVGGQTFYGYTF.

V and J are TRBV18 and TRBJ2-5, with D possibly matching TRBD2 (5 bases). This CDR3 comprises 16 residues. Trimming removed 0 bases from V and 0 bases from J, with 11 bases in between. CDR1 and CDR2 (germline): KGHSH, LQKENI. The CDR3 region has the DNA TGTGCCAGCTCACCACCGCCGGGATGGTACCAAGAGACCCAGTACTTC. It is translated as CASSPPPGWYQETQYF.